These T cell receptor beta chains were read from a single sample in a study of blood T cell repertoires in COVID-19. This table comes from immunoSEQ multiplex PCR, and its TCRdb copy is limited to in-frame clones, with some not included. The sample lists about 160,000 clones; 80% were seen once. The sequencing input was PBMCs or T cells enriched from blood (not recorded which). The receptor source for this set is a woman aged 55-75 years who had recovered from COVID-19. The CDR3 runs from the conserved cysteine through the conserved F or W. Each record gives: D gene, clone size, V gene, J gene, CDR3 protein, CDR3 DNA. D genes are given only for firm matches. The listing skips clone size in some rows; elsewhere it reads once, few, many or a size class.

d_gene: TRBD2; abundance: -; v_gene: TRBV5-6; j_gene: TRBJ2-2; CDR3aa: CASSLIAGGYTGELFF; CDR3nt: TGTGCCAGCAGCCTCATAGCGGGGGGGTACACCGGGGAGCTGTTTTTT
d_gene: -; abundance: once; v_gene: TRBV12-3/TRBV12-4; j_gene: TRBJ1-2; CDR3aa: CASTSSVIGYTF; CDR3nt: TGTGCCAGCACCTCGAGCGTAATCGGGTACACCTTC
d_gene: -; abundance: -; v_gene: TRBV7-9; j_gene: TRBJ2-1; CDR3aa: CASSLTRDMNEQFF; CDR3nt: TGTGCCAGCAGCTTGACCCGGGACATGAATGAGCAGTTCTTC
d_gene: -; abundance: -; v_gene: TRBV10-3; j_gene: TRBJ2-7; CDR3aa: CAISETSSYEQYF; CDR3nt: TGTGCCATCAGTGAAACTAGCTCCTACGAGCAGTACTTC
d_gene: -; abundance: -; v_gene: TRBV19; j_gene: TRBJ1-2; CDR3aa: CASSVRSSTALNNYGYTF; CDR3nt: TGTGCCAGTAGTGTTAGATCCTCGACAGCGCTTAATAACTATGGCTACACCTTC
d_gene: -; abundance: once; v_gene: TRBV10-2; j_gene: TRBJ1-5; CDR3aa: CASSASPQPQHF; CDR3nt: TGCGCCAGCAGTGCTAGTCCTCAGCCCCAGCATTTT
d_gene: TRBD1; abundance: -; v_gene: TRBV5-6; j_gene: TRBJ1-2; CDR3aa: CASSWTGAGYTF; CDR3nt: TGTGCCAGCAGCTGGACAGGGGCTGGCTACACCTTC
d_gene: -; abundance: -; v_gene: TRBV29-1; j_gene: TRBJ1-3; CDR3aa: CSAGTPGNTIYF; CDR3nt: TGCAGCGCAGGGACACCTGGAAACACCATATATTTT
d_gene: TRBD1; abundance: -; v_gene: TRBV10-2; j_gene: TRBJ1-1; CDR3aa: CASSGTGTGGNLSTEAFF; CDR3nt: TGCGCCAGCAGTGGAACCGGGACAGGGGGTAACTTGAGCACTGAAGCTTTCTTT
d_gene: -; abundance: -; v_gene: TRBV12-5; j_gene: TRBJ1-1; CDR3aa: CASGLDRAGTEAFF; CDR3nt: TGTGCTAGTGGTTTGGACAGGGCGGGCACTGAAGCTTTCTTT